This T cell receptor (beta chain) was retrieved from a study of high-grade serous ovarian cancer treatment subgroups. The tumor samples were collected prior to definitive surgery or chemotherapy. Sequencing used immunoSEQ multiplex PCR; TCRdb keeps in-frame clones, though not all of them. This table has some 8,000 clones, about 80% appearing once. CDR1 and CDR2 (germline): PRHDT, FYEKMQ (reference sequence). The CDR3 totals 14 residues. V lost 1 base, J lost 2 bases, and 7 bases lay in between. The sequence was collected from a human donor with high-grade serous ovarian cancer. Sequences were obtained from tumor tissue. The chain has TRBV13 and TRBJ2-3; possibly TRBD1 or TRBD2 for D (6 bases each). The CDR3 region is CASSLAGATDTQYF. The CDR3, as DNA: TGTGCCAGCAGCTTAGCGGGGGCCACAGATACGCAGTATTTT.